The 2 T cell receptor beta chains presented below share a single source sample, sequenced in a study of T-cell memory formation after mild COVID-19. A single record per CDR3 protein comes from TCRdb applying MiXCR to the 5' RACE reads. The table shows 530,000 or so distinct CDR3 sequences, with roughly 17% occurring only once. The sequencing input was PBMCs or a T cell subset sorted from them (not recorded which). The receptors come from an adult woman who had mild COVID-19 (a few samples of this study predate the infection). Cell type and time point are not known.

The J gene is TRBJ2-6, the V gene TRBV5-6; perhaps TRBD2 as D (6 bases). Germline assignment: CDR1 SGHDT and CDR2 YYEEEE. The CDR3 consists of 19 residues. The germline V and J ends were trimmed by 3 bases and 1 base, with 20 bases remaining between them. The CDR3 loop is CASSSPGLMGVSGANVLTF. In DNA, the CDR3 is TGTGCCAGCAGCTCTCCGGGACTTATGGGAGTGTCTGGGGCCAACGTCCTGACTTTC.

CDR3 nucleotides: TGTGCCAGCAGTCGATCGCCCAGATCTAGCACAGATACGCAGTATTTT. Its translation: CASSRSPRSSTDTQYF. The chain joins TRBV6-5 to TRBJ2-3; D unresolved. The CDR3 consists of 16 residues. Per the germline V gene, CDR1 is MNHEY and CDR2 is SVGAGI. Trimming cost V 5 bases and J 0 bases, with 15 bases left between them.